This T cell receptor (beta chain) was identified in a study of T cell responses to AZD1222 COVID-19 vaccine. The study, taken as a whole, reports: Reports indicate that nearly half of spike-specific TCRs are directed at unmutated variant regions.

J was trimmed by 7 bases and V by 1 base; bases with no gene match: 10. This CDR3 has 16 amino acids. Per the germline V gene, CDR1 is SGHAT and CDR2 is FQNNGV. A note on this clone: Its antigen is undetermined.

Assay used: immunoSEQ multiplex PCR; TCRdb lists only in-frame clones, some missing. The table lists 150,000 to 200,000 clones, around 90% of them singletons. This TCR derives from an adult in good health. This chain uses TRBV11-2 with TRBJ2-1; the match to TRBD2 covers 7 bases. The source was peripheral blood, collected on day 0 of AZD1222 vaccination. The CDR3 region is CASSLGGGGRVNEQFF. Written as DNA, the CDR3 is TGTGCCAGCAGCTTAGGGGGTGGCGGGAGAGTTAATGAGCAGTTCTTC.